A selection of T cell receptor beta chains follows, all from one sample in a study of blood T cell repertoires in COVID-19. Profiled with immunoSEQ multiplex PCR; TCRdb holds only in-frame clones, not every one. Among about 88,000 clones listed, around 88% were seen once. Specimen: peripheral blood. The origin of the receptors is a woman aged 55-75 years with COVID-19, enrolled during active disease. Each CDR3 is given with its conserved first and last residue. D genes are given only for firm matches. Clone sizes are given selectively: once, few, many, or a class where the clone is expanded.

j_call,d_call,clone_size,v_call,cdr3_aa,cdr3_nt
TRBJ1-1,NA,NA,TRBV29-1,CSVQEDRYTEAFF,TGCAGCGTCCAGGAGGACAGATACACTGAAGCTTTCTTT
TRBJ2-1,NA,NA,TRBV4-1,CASSQDPAPGAGYNEQFF,TGCGCCAGCAGCCAAGATCCCGCCCCAGGGGCCGGCTACAATGAGCAGTTCTTC
TRBJ2-7,NA,NA,TRBV24-1,CASTTEQARTYEQYF,TGTGCCTCCACGACGGAGCAGGCGAGGACTTACGAGCAGTACTTC
TRBJ2-3,TRBD2,NA,TRBV30,CAWSWGGDTQYF,TGTGCCTGGAGTTGGGGGGGAGATACGCAGTATTTT
TRBJ1-5,NA,NA,TRBV19,CASSISTGNQPQHF,TGTGCCAGTAGTATTTCGACAGGCAATCAGCCCCAGCATTTT
TRBJ1-1,NA,once,TRBV7-9,CASSLDIAGFTEAFF,TGTGCCAGCAGCTTAGATATAGCAGGGTTCACTGAAGCTTTCTTT
TRBJ1-1,NA,NA,TRBV5-1,CASSTGMNTEAFF,TGCGCCAGCAGTACAGGAATGAACACTGAAGCTTTCTTT
TRBJ2-3,TRBD2,NA,TRBV9,CASSPRGATDTQYF,TGTGCCAGCAGCCCGCGGGGGGCGACGGATACGCAGTATTTT
TRBJ2-5,TRBD1,NA,TRBV7-9,CASRYIGGGGETQYF,TGTGCCAGCAGGTACATAGGGGGCGGAGGAGAGACCCAGTACTTC
TRBJ2-3,TRBD2,NA,TRBV3-1/TRBV3-2,CASSQRLAGSAQYF,TGTGCCAGCAGCCAAAGACTAGCGGGGTCGGCGCAGTATTTT
TRBJ1-3,NA,NA,TRBV21-1,CATRQFSGNTIYF,TGTGCCACCAGACAGTTCTCTGGAAACACCATATATTTT
TRBJ2-1,TRBD2,NA,TRBV7-2,CASSLAPGLVPSTLYNEQFF,TGTGCCAGCAGCTTAGCACCGGGACTAGTGCCCTCGACTCTCTACAATGAGCAGTTCTTC
TRBJ2-1,NA,NA,TRBV4-3,CASSHRYSYNEQFF,TGCGCCAGCAGCCACCGGTACTCCTACAATGAGCAGTTCTTC
TRBJ1-4,TRBD1,NA,TRBV30,CAWTRDRFNEKLFF,TGTGCCTGGACCCGGGACAGATTTAATGAAAAACTGTTTTTT
TRBJ1-1,NA,NA,TRBV27,CASSLQGRNTEAFF,TGTGCCAGCAGTTTACAGGGTAGGAACACTGAAGCTTTCTTT
TRBJ2-2,NA,NA,TRBV19,CASSRGQNTGELFF,TGTGCCAGTAGTAGGGGACAGAACACCGGGGAGCTGTTTTTT